What follows is one T cell receptor (beta chain) and its context. Its binding antigen is unknown. No much larger clone exists at a distance of one base, and base qualities are not known. Germline trimming amounts to 7 bases on V and 5 bases on J, with 8 as the count of junction bases outside the gene matches. The germline V gene (reference sequence) provides CDR1 MNHNY and CDR2 SVGAGI. CDR3 length: 16 amino acids, cysteine to phenylalanine. Just the 48-base CDR3 DNA is kept, in frame starting at base 1. The source of the sample is a study of blood T cell repertoires in COVID-19 (dated by TCRdb to 2018 to 2020). Regarding the research as a whole: Samples covering the acute and convalescent phases of COVID-19 were provided by collaborators in the United States, Italy and Spain. The dataset comprised deeply sampled blood TCRbeta repertoires from subjects exposed to, actively infected with, or recovered from COVID-19. Where available, HLA class I and class II types were obtained from metadata supplied by the sample provider rather than from assay-based typing. Sample metadata almost always included a de-identified subject ID, COVID-19 status, age in years and sex. Samples were obtained from the ongoing ImmuneRACE study (first 160 participants) and from 950 to 1,500 subjects provided by 6 global collaborators. A freely available public database, intended as a resource for researchers studying the immune response to SARS-CoV-2, is where the repertoires were released. The prospective study material was composed of cDNA or gDNA derived from T cells, B-cell-depleted T cells, or PBMCs.

The immunoSEQ Assay, a bias-controlled multiplex PCR, was used to amplify TCRbeta CDR3 regions from genomic DNA. As for the authors' bioinformatics: Within the assay, amplification of reference gene primers was used to estimate how many nucleated cells each sample contained. To quantify the absolute abundance of each unique TCRbeta CDR3 rearrangement, sequence reads were collapsed and filtered. For each sample, productive Simpson clonality was calculated as the square root of Simpson's diversity index across productive rearrangements. This immuneACCESS table, as held by TCRdb, lists in-frame sequences with V and J called but not all clones. Of the missing ones, under half trace to an unresolved V gene in checked studies; the others have no known cause. V and J calls and clone size follow that table, whereas D and trimming were derived from the DNA. Here the sample has tens of thousands of clones; 89% occur a single time. The top ten hold 2.7% of the sample.

Broad study findings and their caveats: The quantity of clinical and demographic metadata differed by source and by participant and was supplied without curation.

One collaborating source in Seattle enrolled patients during active infection and followed them longitudinally through the course of disease. Collaborating institutions collected whole blood in K2EDTA tubes following their own protocols. For TCRbeta analysis, collaborators shipped samples in one of three forms: frozen whole blood, isolated PBMCs, or DNA extracted from either of those sample types. The receptor's source is a man in his fifties with COVID-19, enrolled during active disease. Sequencing used peripheral blood. The sequence links TRBV6-6 to TRBJ2-2; TRBD1 matches 12 bases in the middle. The CDR3 here reads CASKPPGQGATGELFF. The nucleotide sequence is TGTGCCAGCAAACCACCGGGACAGGGGGCAACCGGGGAGCTGTTTTTT.